This is a list of T cell receptor beta chains from one sample in a study of identical twins. One entry per CDR3 protein results from TCRdb running MiXCR on the 5' RACE reads. The sample has around 290,000 distinct CDR3 sequences; 8.5% to 9.5% are singletons. These data were likewise used in another study, on yellow fever vaccine responses in identical twins.

Source material: CD8+ T cells sorted from blood. The receptors originated from a woman under 30 in good health. CDR3s include the opening cysteine and the closing phenylalanine or tryptophan. The D gene is left open where the match is weak. Not all rows give a size; the values are once, few, many and, for expanded clones, a class.

TGTGCCAGCAGCCACTCTAGCGGGGGGGCTGGAGAGACCCAGTACTTC	CASSHSSGGAGETQYF	once	TRBD2	TRBV5-6	TRBJ2-5
TGCGCCAGCAGCCCGGGACTAGCGACCTACAATGAGCAGTTCTTC	CASSPGLATYNEQFF	few	TRBD2	TRBV4-3	TRBJ2-1
TGCAGCGTTGCGGGAGGAGTGATGTACGAGCAGTACTTC	CSVAGGVMYEQYF	many	TRBD2	TRBV29-1	TRBJ2-7
TGTGCCAGCAGCACTAGCGGGGGGGCTTCCGGGGAGCTGTTTTTT	CASSTSGGASGELFF	few	TRBD2	TRBV7-6	TRBJ2-2
TGTGAGACTACCTACAATGAGCAGTTCTTC	CETTYNEQFF	.	.	TRBV3-2	TRBJ2-1
TGCGCCAGCAGCCAAGATATCTCCGGGTCCTCAGAGACCCAGTACTTC	CASSQDISGSSETQYF	many	.	TRBV4-3	TRBJ2-5
TGTGCCAGCAGCCCCCGGGACGGGACCTCTGGGGCCAACGTCCTGACTTTC	CASSPRDGTSGANVLTF	few	.	TRBV7-9	TRBJ2-6
TGTGCCAGCAGTCCCCAGGGGAACTATGGCTACACCTTC	CASSPQGNYGYTF	.	.	TRBV27	TRBJ1-2
TGTGCCAGCAGTTATGGGGCGTTCGAGCAGTACTTC	CASSYGAFEQYF	few	.	TRBV12-3/TRBV12-4	TRBJ2-7
TGTGCCACCAGCAGAGAAGGACAGAACAATCAGCCCCAGCATTTT	CATSREGQNNQPQHF	.	.	TRBV15	TRBJ1-5
TGTGCCAGCAGCTTAAAGACGGGGACTGAAGCTTTCTTT	CASSLKTGTEAFF	.	.	TRBV5-6	TRBJ1-1
TGTGCCAGCAGCCAAGACTTAGGAGATACGCAGTATTTT	CASSQDLGDTQYF	few	.	TRBV4-2	TRBJ2-3
TGTGCCAGCAGCCCCGCCCCAGGGTCACGGGAAAAACTGTTTTTT	CASSPAPGSREKLFF	many	.	TRBV9	TRBJ1-4
TGTGCCAGCAGTGAAGAGACCCAGTACTTC	CASSEETQYF	few	.	TRBV25-1	TRBJ2-5
TGCGCCAGCAGCCAAGCAGGGTATGCGTCCTACGAGCAGTACTTC	CASSQAGYASYEQYF	few	.	TRBV4-1	TRBJ2-7
TGTGCCAGCAGTTACTCGTATCGAACAGAAGCCTATAATCAGCCCCAGCATTTT	CASSYSYRTEAYNQPQHF	.	.	TRBV6-5	TRBJ1-5
TGCGCCAGCACCCTCATTAGTTTGCGGGGCCAAGAGACCCAGTACTTC	CASTLISLRGQETQYF	many	.	TRBV5-1	TRBJ2-5
TGCGCCAGCAGCCACCGGACAAATTACGAGCAGTACTTC	CASSHRTNYEQYF	many	.	TRBV4-1	TRBJ2-7